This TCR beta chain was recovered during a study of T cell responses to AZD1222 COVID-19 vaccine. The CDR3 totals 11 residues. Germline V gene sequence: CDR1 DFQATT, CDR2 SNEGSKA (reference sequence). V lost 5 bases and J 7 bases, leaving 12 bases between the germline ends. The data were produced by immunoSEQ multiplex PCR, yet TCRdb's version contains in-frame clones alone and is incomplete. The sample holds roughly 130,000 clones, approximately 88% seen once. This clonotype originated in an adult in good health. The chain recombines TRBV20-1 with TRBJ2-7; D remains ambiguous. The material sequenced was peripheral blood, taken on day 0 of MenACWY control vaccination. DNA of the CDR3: TGCAGTGCTGTCCCGTCCCGGGAGCAGTACTTC. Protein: CSAVPSREQYF.